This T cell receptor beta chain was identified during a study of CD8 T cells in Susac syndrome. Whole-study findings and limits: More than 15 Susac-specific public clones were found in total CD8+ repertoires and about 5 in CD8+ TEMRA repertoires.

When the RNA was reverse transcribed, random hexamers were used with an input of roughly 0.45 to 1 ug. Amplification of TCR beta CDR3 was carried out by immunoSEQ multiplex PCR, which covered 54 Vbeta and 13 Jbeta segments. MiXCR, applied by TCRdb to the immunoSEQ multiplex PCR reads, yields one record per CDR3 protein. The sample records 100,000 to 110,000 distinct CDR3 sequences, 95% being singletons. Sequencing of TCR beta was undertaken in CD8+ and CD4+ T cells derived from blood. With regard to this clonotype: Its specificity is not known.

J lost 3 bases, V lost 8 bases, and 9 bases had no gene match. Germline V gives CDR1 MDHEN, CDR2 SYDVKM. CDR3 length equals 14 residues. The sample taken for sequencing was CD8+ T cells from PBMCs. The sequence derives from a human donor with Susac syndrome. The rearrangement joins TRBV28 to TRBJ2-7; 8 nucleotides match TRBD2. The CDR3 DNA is TGTGCCAGCGGTCGACTAGCGACTTACTACGAGCAGTACTTC. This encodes CASGRLATYYEQYF.